A single sample is the source of the 14 T cell receptor beta chains below, sequenced in a study of cytomegalovirus exposure and HLA in healthy donors. Primers for the PCR totalled 60 Vbeta and 13 Jbeta. This table comes from immunoSEQ multiplex PCR, and its TCRdb copy is limited to in-frame clones, with some not included. The table lists about 130,000 clones, 65% to 80% of them singletons. Sequenced material: PBMCs. The receptors originated from a male donor in good health and CMV-seropositive.

This chain's CDR3 is CASSDNRGLYEKLFF. DNA for the CDR3: TGTGCCAGCAGTGATAATAGGGGTTTATATGAAAAACTGTTTTTT. The chain employs TRBV6-1 and TRBJ1-4, with D possibly TRBD1 on 5 matching bases. CDR1 MNHNS and CDR2 SASEGT come from the germline V gene. CDR3 length: 15 residues. V was cut by 3 bases and J by 6 bases, with 14 bases left in between.

The V call is TRBV11-2, the J call TRBJ2-5, with D perhaps matching TRBD2 (6 bases). The germline gives CDR1 SGHAT, CDR2 FQNNGV. The CDR3 runs 13 residues. V was clipped by 5 bases and J by 1 base, with 8 bases between them. The CDR3 nucleotides are TGTGCCAGCAGCCGGGACTCCCAAGAGACCCAGTACTTC. Protein sequence: CASSRDSQETQYF.

This clone was counted once. The gene calls are TRBV11-2 and TRBJ2-5, with D unclear. The J call may not be correct, given that the DNA end is closer to TRBJ2-7. In germline, CDR1 is SGHAT, CDR2 FQNNGV. The CDR3 totals 15 residues. This chain's CDR3 is CASSLDVGLRYEQYF. For the CDR3, the DNA is TGTGCCAGCAGCTTAGATGTCGGGTTGAGATACGAGCAGTACTTC.

V gene TRBV27 combines with J gene TRBJ2-5; perhaps TRBD1 as D (6 bases). Trimming took 5 bases from V and 7 from J, leaving 14 bases between them. Germline V CDR1 and CDR2: MNHEY, SMNVEV (reference sequence). The CDR3 runs 13 residues. The CDR3 loop reads CASSPNPQGTQYF. The CDR3 DNA reads TGTGCCAGCAGTCCTAACCCACAGGGGACCCAGTACTTC.

The chain combines TRBV6-1 with TRBJ2-1, with TRBD2 identical over 11 bases. V gave up 3 bases and J gave up 2 bases; unmatched junction bases: 6. In germline, CDR1 is MNHNS, CDR2 SASEGT. CDR3 length: 17 residues. CDR3 DNA: TGTGCCAGCAGTGATGTCTTAGCGGGGGGGCCCTACAATGAGCAGTTCTTC. Protein product: CASSDVLAGGPYNEQFF.

The chain employs TRBV5-1 and TRBJ1-1; 8 bases fit TRBD1. Per germline, CDR1 SGHRS and CDR2 YFSETQ. J gave up 5 bases and V 3 bases, and 6 bases lay outside the gene matches. The CDR3 has 14 amino acids. CDR3 nucleotide sequence: TGCGCCAGCAGCTCGGGCCAGGGGGCTACTGAAGCTTTCTTT. Protein product: CASSSGQGATEAFF. Combining the CDR3 with reference TRBV5-1 and TRBJ1-1 gives the whole variable domain KAGVTQTPRYLIKTRGQQVTLSCSPISGHRSVSWYQQTPGQGLQFLFEYFSETQRNKGNFPGRFSGRQFSNSRSEMNVSTLELGDSALYLCASSSGQGATEAFFGQGTRLTVV.

This clone appeared once. The genes are TRBV23-1 and TRBJ2-5; TRBD1 matches 9 bases. TRBV23-1 counts as an open reading frame of uncertain function. This CDR3 contains 14 residues. V trimming: 4 bases; J trimming: 4 bases; junction bases outside the gene matches: 4. The CDR3 DNA reads as TGCGCCAGCAGTCCCCCGGACAGGGGAGAGACCCAGTACTTC. Residues: CASSPPDRGETQYF.

The CDR3 DNA reads as TGTGCCAGCAGTGCTTTGACGGAGACTGAAGCTTTCTTT. Protein product: CASSALTETEAFF. This chain links TRBV28 with TRBJ1-1, with D uncertain. Looked up from germline, CDR1 is MDHEN and CDR2 is SYDVKM. The V and J ends lost 5 bases and 5 bases respectively, with 12 bases between them. The CDR3 covers 13 residues.

The count of this clone is one. A junction boundary mismatches the germline segment, possibly from a read error. This chain joins TRBV19 and TRBJ2-7; 7 bases map to TRBD1. The CDR3 totals 13 residues. Per the germline V gene, CDR1 is LNHDA and CDR2 is SQIVND (reference sequence). The CDR3 nucleotides are TGTGCCAGTAGTCCCCAAGACAGGGACGAGCAGCACTTC. Translated, it gives CASSPQDRDEQHF.

The table lists this clone with a few counts. V and J are TRBV5-1 and TRBJ2-1; no clear D gene. CDR3 length: 14 residues. Germline CDR1 reads SGHRS; CDR2 reads YFSETQ. V gave up 0 bases and J gave up 5 bases, with 9 bases separating them. DNA of the CDR3: TGCGCCAGCAGCTTGGGGCAGGTTAACAATGAGCAGTTCTTC. Protein sequence: CASSLGQVNNEQFF.

V is TRBV18 and J is TRBJ2-1, with D possibly TRBD1 on 5 matching bases. Germline lookup yields CDR1 KGHSH and CDR2 LQKENI. The CDR3 has 15 residues. Trimming removed 2 bases at V and 7 bases at J, with 15 bases between. CDR3 bases: TGTGCCAGCTCACCAGTAAGACAGAGCTGGAATGAGCAGTTCTTC. It is translated as CASSPVRQSWNEQFF.

This chain uses TRBV28 with TRBJ1-2; D is ambiguous. The CDR3 contains 14 residues. Germline CDR1 reads MDHEN; CDR2 reads SYDVKM. The V end lost 5 bases, the J end lost 1 base, and 11 bases lay between the germline ends. CDR3 nucleotides: TGTGCCAGCAGTCAACGATCAGGTAACTATGGCTACACCTTC. The encoded protein is CASSQRSGNYGYTF.

The J gene is TRBJ1-2, the V gene TRBV5-1; tentative D call: TRBD1 (5 bases). Germline values: CDR1 SGHRS, CDR2 YFSETQ. V lost 0 bases and J 10 bases, leaving 13 bases between the germline ends. The CDR3 has 13 residues. The CDR3 spells CASSLVYGRDYTF. DNA for the CDR3: TGCGCCAGCAGCTTGGTCTATGGCAGGGACTACACCTTC.

A single count supports this clone. The gene calls are TRBV5-6 and TRBJ2-7; 7 nucleotides match TRBD1. CDR3 length: 12 residues. In germline, CDR1 is SGHDT, CDR2 YYEEEE. With 3 bases clipped from V and 9 bases from J, the junction kept 6 bases outside the gene matches. CDR3: CASSWGTVLQYF. Written as DNA, the CDR3 is TGTGCCAGCAGCTGGGGGACAGTTCTGCAGTACTTC.